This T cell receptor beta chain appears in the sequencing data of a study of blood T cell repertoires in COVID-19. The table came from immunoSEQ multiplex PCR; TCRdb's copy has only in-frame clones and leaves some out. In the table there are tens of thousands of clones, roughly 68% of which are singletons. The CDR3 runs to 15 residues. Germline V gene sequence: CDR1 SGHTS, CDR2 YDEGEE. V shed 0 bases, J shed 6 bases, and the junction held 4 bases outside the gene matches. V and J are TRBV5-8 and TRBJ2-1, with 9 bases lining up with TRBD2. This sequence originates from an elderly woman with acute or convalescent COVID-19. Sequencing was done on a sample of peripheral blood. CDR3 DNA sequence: TGTGCCAGCAGCTTGGGGCTACTAGCGGGCAATGAGCAGTTCTTC. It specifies CASSLGLLAGNEQFF. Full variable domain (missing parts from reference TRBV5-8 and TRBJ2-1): EAGVTQSPTHLIKTRGQQATLRCSPISGHTSVYWYQQALGLGLQFLLWYDEGEERNRGNFPPRFSGRQFPNYSSELNVNALELEDSALYLCASSLGLLAGNEQFFGPGTRLTVL.